The sequence of this T cell receptor beta chain was determined in a study of T-cell reconstitution after alpha-beta-depleted transplantation in children. Unique molecular identifiers were used to barcode this TCRbeta library. TCRdb passed the PCR reads through MiXCR, listing each CDR3 protein once. The table shows over 200,000 distinct CDR3 sequences, with about 9.5% occurring only once. This clonotype was counted between two and nine times. Trimming left V 6 bases short and J 3 bases short, with 21 bases between. The V gene's germline CDR1 is DFQATT and CDR2 SNEGSKA (reference sequence). This CDR3 is built from 16 residues.

The V and J genes are TRBV20-1 and TRBJ2-1; maybe TRBD2 (5 bases). The TCR comes from a human donor who donated a stem cell graft to a child with acute lymphoblastic leukemia. The sequenced sample was PBMCs from the stem cell graft donor, obtained from the stem cell graft. The CDR3 DNA reads TGCAGTGCCGCTCGTAGCGTCGGCGTGAACTACAATGAGCAGTTCTTC. Its protein product is CSAARSVGVNYNEQFF.